Following are 26 T cell receptor beta chains from one sample sequenced in a study of T cells in localized non-small cell lung cancer (TCRdb year 2020). The library came from the immunoSEQ multiplex PCR assay. TCRdb retrieved this table from immuneACCESS and kept in-frame rearrangements only. Not all clones are present; in checked studies, unresolved V genes account for under half, and no reason is known for the remainder. The sample includes under 15,000 clones, with 86% observed a single time. The ten largest make up 58% of the sample. The starting material was peripheral blood, obtained before any cancer treatment. Source of these receptors: a male donor aged 60 or over with stage III lung adenocarcinoma.

This clone was counted once. The chain joins TRBV30 to TRBJ1-6; weak D call: TRBD1 (6 bases). CDR1 is GTSNPN and CDR2 is SVGIG in the germline V gene (reference sequence). V shed 3 bases and J shed 9 bases, with 27 bases lying between them. The CDR3 is made up of 18 amino acids. DNA of the CDR3: TGTGCCTGGAGGTCTATTGGACCACCGGGACAAAAGGGTTCACCCCTCCACTTT. Protein product: CAWRSIGPPGQKGSPLHF.

This chain uses TRBV9 with TRBJ1-2; D is perhaps TRBD1 (6 bases). The V end lost 6 bases, the J end lost 6 bases, and 18 bases lay between the germline ends. Looked up from germline, CDR1 is SGDLS and CDR2 is YYNGEE. The CDR3 runs 14 residues. In nucleotides, the CDR3 is TGTGCCAGCAACCAAGTGGGACATCTAAATGGCTACACCTTC. This encodes CASNQVGHLNGYTF. Looking up the rest from reference TRBV9 and TRBJ1-2 gives the full variable domain: DSGVTQTPKHLITATGQRVTLRCSPRSGDLSVYWYQQSLDQGLQFLIQYYNGEERAKGNILERFSAQQFPDLHSELNLSSLELGDSALYFCASNQVGHLNGYTFGSGTRLTVV.

This clone was detected a few times. The V call is TRBV7-6, the J call TRBJ2-2; no clear D. There are 12 residues in the CDR3. Germline V lookup: CDR1 SGHVS, CDR2 FNYEAQ. V was clipped by 3 bases and J by 8 bases, with 7 bases between them. The CDR3 coding sequence is TGTGCCAGCAGCTTGGGCAGAGGGGAGCTGTTTTTT. Translation gives CASSLGRGELFF. The complete variable domain, with remaining parts taken from reference TRBV7-6 and TRBJ2-2, reads GAGVSQSPRYKVTKRGQDVALRCDPISGHVSLYWYRQALGQGPEFLTYFNYEAQQDKSGLPNDRFSAERPEGSISTLTIQRTEQRDSAMYRCASSLGRGELFFGEGSRLTVL.

The gene calls are TRBV7-9 and TRBJ1-1; 8 bases align to TRBD1. CDR1 is SEHNR and CDR2 is FQNEAQ in the germline V gene (reference sequence). The CDR3 spans 15 residues. The V and J ends lost 1 base and 6 bases, in that order; junction bases with no gene match: 7. The CDR3 sequence: CASSLEGQASSEAFF. CDR3 in DNA: TGTGCCAGCAGCTTAGAGGGACAGGCCTCATCTGAAGCTTTCTTT.

This clone was seen a handful of times. The V gene is TRBV28, the J gene TRBJ1-5; D is unresolved. Germline values: CDR1 MDHEN, CDR2 SYDVKM. This CDR3 has 13 residues. V was cut by 3 bases and J by 4 bases, with 7 bases left in between. The CDR3 region has the DNA TGTGCCAGCAGTTTCGGGTCTAATCAGCCCCAGCATTTT. Translating gives CASSFGSNQPQHF.

The chain recombines TRBV4-1 with TRBJ2-1; no reliable D call. With 0 bases removed from V and 5 bases from J, the gap between germline ends came to 14 bases. Germline lookup yields CDR1 MGHRA and CDR2 YSYEKL. This CDR3 spans 16 amino acids. The DNA of the CDR3 is TGCGCCAGCAGCCAAGATGGTCGGCTTATAAACAATGAGCAGTTCTTC. Its protein is CASSQDGRLINNEQFF.

This chain links TRBV7-9 with TRBJ2-7; D may be TRBD2 (6 bases). V was clipped by 1 base and J by 7 bases, with 20 bases between them. This CDR3 contains 16 residues. CDR1 is SEHNR and CDR2 is FQNEAQ in the germline V gene (reference sequence). The CDR3 reads CASSLVWIGRAGEQYF. The CDR3 DNA is TGTGCCAGCAGCTTAGTTTGGATCGGCAGGGCGGGGGAGCAGTACTTC.

The CDR3 sequence is CASLGRQTGPQPSNYGYTF. The CDR3 DNA reads as TGTGCCAGCTTGGGTCGTCAGACGGGGCCGCAACCGTCTAACTATGGCTACACCTTC. The chain has TRBV11-2 and TRBJ1-2; D is perhaps TRBD1 (5 bases). The CDR3 spans 19 residues. The germline V gene encodes CDR1 SGHAT and CDR2 FQNNGV. Trimming took 8 bases from V and 0 from J, leaving 28 bases between them.

V gene TRBV5-4 combines with J gene TRBJ1-1, with 7 bases identical to TRBD1. J was trimmed by 0 bases and V by 5 bases; bases with no gene match: 13. The germline gives CDR1 SGHNT, CDR2 YYREEE (reference sequence). CDR3 length equals 17 residues. For the CDR3, the DNA is TGTGCCAGCAGGGGGAGGTCGGAGGGGGCTATGAACACTGAAGCTTTCTTT. Its protein product is CASRGRSEGAMNTEAFF.

This clone has just one count. The chain employs TRBV25-1 and TRBJ2-1, with a tentative D call TRBD1 (6 bases). The CDR3 loop spans 14 amino acids. CDR1 MGHDK and CDR2 SYGVNS come from the germline V gene. Trimming took off 4 bases at V and 3 bases at J, with 10 bases between the two ends. CDR3 region: CASSVDSFYNEQFF. The CDR3 bases are TGTGCCAGCAGTGTGGACAGCTTCTACAATGAGCAGTTCTTC.

V gene TRBV6-6 combines with J gene TRBJ1-2; 7 nucleotides align to TRBD1. V shed 4 bases and J 3 bases; nucleotides not matched to a gene: 5. The V gene's germline CDR1 is MNHNY and CDR2 SVGAGI (reference sequence). The CDR3 is made up of 14 amino acids. The CDR3 coding sequence is TGTGCCAGCAGTTCCCATCAGGGGGACTATGGCTACACCTTC. This translates into CASSSHQGDYGYTF.

This clone appeared a single time. The chain joins TRBV6-5 to TRBJ1-1; D possibly corresponds to TRBD1 (5 bases). From germline, CDR1 is MNHEY and CDR2 SVGAGI. The CDR3 runs to 15 residues. Trimming left V 0 bases short and J 3 bases short, with 11 bases between. The CDR3 sequence is CASSYSRRGDTEAFF. The CDR3 DNA follows: TGTGCCAGCAGTTACTCGAGGCGGGGGGACACTGAAGCTTTCTTT.

V gene TRBV5-1 combines with J gene TRBJ1-2; TRBD1 is a possible D gene (6 bases). V was cut by 2 bases and J by 6 bases, with 14 bases left in between. The germline V gene has CDR1 SGHRS and CDR2 YFSETQ. The CDR3 totals 14 residues. CDR3 sequence: CASSFSEGVHGYTF. The CDR3 DNA reads as TGCGCCAGCAGCTTTAGCGAGGGGGTTCATGGCTACACCTTC.

CDR3 residues: CASSFGSGHEQFF. As DNA, the CDR3 is TGTGCCAGCAGTTTTGGGTCAGGGCATGAGCAGTTCTTC. The rearrangement joins TRBV27 to TRBJ2-1; perhaps TRBD1 as D (5 bases). This CDR3 is built from 13 residues. Per the germline V gene, CDR1 is MNHEY and CDR2 is SMNVEV (reference sequence). V shed 3 bases and J shed 8 bases, with 11 bases lying between them.

The genes are TRBV7-6 and TRBJ2-1; the match to TRBD2 covers 12 bases. V lost 0 bases to trimming and J lost 4 bases; unmatched junction nucleotides: 4. Germline V gives CDR1 SGHVS, CDR2 FNYEAQ. The CDR3 runs 17 residues. Written as DNA, the CDR3 is TGTGCCAGCAGCTTAGCCCCTCTAGCGGGGGGGTACAATGAGCAGTTCTTC. Its translation: CASSLAPLAGGYNEQFF.

The chain combines TRBV11-2 with TRBJ2-3; D is perhaps TRBD2 (5 bases). Germline loops: CDR1 SGHAT, CDR2 FQNNGV. Trimming shortened V by 3 bases and J by 4 bases, and 11 bases separated the two germline ends. The CDR3 runs 14 residues. The CDR3 is CASSLGDRPDTQYF. The CDR3 region has the DNA TGTGCCAGCAGCTTGGGAGATCGGCCAGATACGCAGTATTTT.

CDR3: CASSQAGSGRDTQYF. CDR3 nucleotide sequence: TGTGCCAGCAGCCAAGCCGGAAGCGGGAGAGATACGCAGTATTTT. The chain links TRBV4-2 to TRBJ2-3; 8 nucleotides align to TRBD2. Germline assignment: CDR1 LGHNA and CDR2 YNFKEQ. The CDR3 consists of 15 residues. V gave up 1 base and J gave up 5 bases; unmatched junction bases: 5.

As DNA, the CDR3 is TGTGCCAGCAGCTCGGTCAGGGGCCTTATGAACACTGAAGCTTTCTTT. Translation: CASSSVRGLMNTEAFF. The V call is TRBV28, the J call TRBJ1-1; D might be TRBD1 (6 bases). The CDR3 extends over 16 amino acids. V was clipped by 6 bases and J by 0 bases, with 17 bases between them. CDR1 is MDHEN, CDR2 SYDVKM, per germline.

The CDR3 nucleotides are TGTGCCAGCAGCGGGGGACAGCTCAATCAGCCCCAGCATTTT. Amino acids: CASSGGQLNQPQHF. The rearrangement joins TRBV2 to TRBJ1-5; 7 nucleotides align to TRBD1. The V segment lost 6 bases and the J segment 3 bases; nucleotides outside the gene matches: 5. The germline V gene encodes CDR1 SNHLY and CDR2 FYNNEI. The CDR3 sequence is 14 residues long.

This rearrangement joins TRBV5-8 to TRBJ2-1; a weak D match, TRBD2 (5 bases). With 3 bases removed from V and 2 bases from J, the gap between germline ends came to 15 bases. CDR3 length: 16 amino acids. Per the germline V gene, CDR1 is SGHTS and CDR2 is YDEGEE. CDR3 protein: CASSWHRGKAYNEQFF. CDR3 sequence (DNA): TGTGCCAGCAGCTGGCACCGAGGGAAGGCCTACAATGAGCAGTTCTTC.

In its sample, this clone was seen a few times. This sequence joins TRBV4-1 and TRBJ1-1; D gene unclear. Trimming left V 4 bases short and J 1 base short, with 10 bases between. Germline V gives CDR1 MGHRA, CDR2 YSYEKL. This CDR3 contains 14 residues. The CDR3 DNA sequence: TGCGCCAGCAGCCTAAGGTGGGGGAACACTGAAGCTTTCTTT. It encodes CASSLRWGNTEAFF.

This CDR3 is CASSQTTGTGYHTF. In nucleotides, the CDR3 is TGCGCCAGCAGCCAAACTACCGGGACAGGGTATCACACCTTC. This chain joins TRBV4-1 and TRBJ1-2; 9 nucleotides line up with TRBD1. The CDR3 runs to 14 residues. V dropped 2 bases and J dropped 12; count of bases not matched to a gene: 10. Per the germline V gene, CDR1 is MGHRA and CDR2 is YSYEKL.

The genes are TRBV9 and TRBJ2-5; D is possibly TRBD2 (6 bases). The germline gives CDR1 SGDLS, CDR2 YYNGEE. With 0 bases removed from V and 3 bases from J, the gap between germline ends came to 12 bases. CDR3 size: 15 residues. CDR3 in amino acids: CASSVVTGVEETQYF. For the CDR3, the DNA is TGTGCCAGCAGCGTAGTTACGGGAGTAGAAGAGACCCAGTACTTC.

This clone was counted once. The chain links TRBV9 to TRBJ2-3; D may be TRBD1 or TRBD2 (5 bases each). There are 16 residues in the CDR3. Germline loops: CDR1 SGDLS, CDR2 YYNGEE. The V end lost 0 bases, the J end lost 5 bases, and 16 bases lay between the germline ends. DNA for the CDR3: TGTGCCAGCAGCGTAGCCTTGGGACGGGCGGGAGATACGCAGTATTTT. Protein sequence: CASSVALGRAGDTQYF.

The chain couples TRBV29-1 to TRBJ1-2; 7 bases are shared with TRBD1. Unmatched junction bases numbered 5, after V lost 3 bases and J lost 4 bases. Germline V gene data show CDR1 as SQVTM and CDR2 as ANQGSEA. The CDR3 covers 13 residues. The CDR3: CSVETGSSYGYTF. Written as DNA, the CDR3 is TGCAGCGTTGAGACAGGGTCCTCCTATGGCTACACCTTC.

This chain connects TRBV5-4 to TRBJ1-2, with 7 bases matching TRBD1. The CDR3 sequence is 14 residues long. Germline V gene sequence: CDR1 SGHNT, CDR2 YYREEE (reference sequence). The V gene end was trimmed by 0 bases and the J gene end by 6 bases; junction bases not matched to a gene: 5. This CDR3 reads CASSLGQGGDGYTF. DNA for the CDR3: TGTGCCAGCAGCTTGGGACAGGGAGGGGATGGCTACACCTTC.